These T cell receptor beta chains were read from a single sample in a study of shared clonotypes between healthy human individuals. Clones were sequenced by immunoSEQ multiplex PCR, and TCRdb holds only the in-frame ones, with some missing. The data contain about 1 million clones, roughly 80% of them singletons. The sample taken for sequencing was memory CD4+ T cells sorted from blood. Receptors originate from a man between 18 and 35 years old in good health. Both conserved end residues are part of each CDR3. The D gene is left open where the match is weak. Rows give clone size only sometimes, using once, few, many, or a class for an expanded clone.

clone_size,v_call,d_call,j_call,cdr3_aa,cdr3_nt
.,TRBV19,.,TRBJ2-2,CASSPPQYTGELFF,TGTGCCAGTAGCCCCCCACAGTACACCGGGGAGCTGTTTTTT
.,TRBV6-1,.,TRBJ2-7,CASSEGGIGAYEQYF,TGTGCCAGCAGTGAAGGGGGGATAGGTGCGTACGAGCAGTACTTC
.,TRBV6-6,.,TRBJ1-2,CASRDRQTFTGGYTF,TGTGCCAGCAGGGATAGACAGACCTTTACAGGCGGCTACACCTTC
.,TRBV14,.,TRBJ2-7,CASSPGRGLDEQYF,TGTGCCAGCAGCCCCGGGAGGGGGCTTGACGAGCAGTACTTC
.,TRBV28,TRBD2,TRBJ2-1,CASSLSSGGSYNEQFF,TGTGCCAGCAGTTTATCTAGCGGGGGCTCCTACAATGAGCAGTTCTTC
.,TRBV27,.,TRBJ2-1,CASSPRLDGYNEQFF,TGTGCCAGCAGTCCTCGACTAGATGGCTACAATGAGCAGTTCTTC
once,TRBV28,TRBD2,TRBJ2-1,CASSGKGLAEQFF,TGTGCCAGCAGTGGAAAGGGACTAGCCGAGCAGTTCTTC
.,TRBV5-1,.,TRBJ1-4,CASSELGEKLFF,TGCGCCAGCAGCGAATTAGGGGAAAAACTGTTTTTT
.,TRBV19,.,TRBJ2-3,CASKADRSTDTQYF,TGTGCCAGTAAGGCCGACAGAAGCACAGATACGCAGTATTTT
.,TRBV2,.,TRBJ1-5,CASSAVPGGNQPQHF,TGTGCCAGCAGTGCTGTCCCGGGAGGCAATCAGCCCCAGCATTTT
.,TRBV7-2,.,TRBJ1-5,CASSLSGQRQPQHF,TGTGCCAGCAGCTTATCCGGGCAGCGTCAGCCCCAGCATTTT
.,TRBV11-2,TRBD2,TRBJ2-5,CASSLGSGDVVTQYF,TGTGCCAGCAGCTTAGGTAGCGGGGATGTTGTGACCCAGTACTTC
few,TRBV21-1,.,TRBJ1-2,CASSMFLGSTGNYGYTF,TGTGCCAGCAGCATGTTCCTAGGCTCGACAGGGAACTATGGCTACACCTTC
.,TRBV7-3,.,TRBJ2-1,CASSLSESSYNEQFF,TGTGCCAGCAGCTTAAGCGAGTCCTCCTACAATGAGCAGTTCTTC
.,TRBV28,.,TRBJ1-2,CASIPSHQYYGYTF,TGTGCCAGCATCCCCTCCCACCAGTACTATGGCTACACCTTC
.,TRBV25-1,TRBD1,TRBJ1-4,CASSVGTGATNEKLFF,TGTGCCAGCAGTGTGGGGACAGGGGCAACTAATGAAAAACTGTTTTTT